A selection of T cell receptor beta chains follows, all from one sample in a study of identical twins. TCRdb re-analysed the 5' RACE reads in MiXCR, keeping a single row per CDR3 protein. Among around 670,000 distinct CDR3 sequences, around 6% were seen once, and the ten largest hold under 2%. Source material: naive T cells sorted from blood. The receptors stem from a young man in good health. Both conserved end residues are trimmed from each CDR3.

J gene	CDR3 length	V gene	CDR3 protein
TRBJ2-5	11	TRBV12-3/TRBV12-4	ASSFGSAETQY
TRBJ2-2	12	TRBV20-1	SARDSRATGELF
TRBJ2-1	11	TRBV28	ASSLGRRTFQF
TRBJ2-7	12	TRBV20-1	SASGAQGVDEQY
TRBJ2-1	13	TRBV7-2	ASSGTGTTHNEQF
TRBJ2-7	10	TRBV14	ASSPRTSEQY
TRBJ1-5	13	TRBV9	ASSPSGTLNQPQH
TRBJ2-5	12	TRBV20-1	SARNVGRRETQY
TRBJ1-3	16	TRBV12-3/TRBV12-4	ASSLRLPGTNPGNTIY
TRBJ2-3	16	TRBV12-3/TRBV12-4	ASSPTPGTGYSPDTQY
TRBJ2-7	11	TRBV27	ASSPTGGGEQY
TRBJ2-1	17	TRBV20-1	SARDHRTSGRAGVDEQF
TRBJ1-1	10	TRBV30	AWSVQAVKAF